Reported below is one T cell receptor beta chain. Its target is not known. The CDR3 has 12 amino acids. V gave up 7 bases and J gave up 6 bases, with 13 bases separating them. CDR1 and CDR2 from the germline V gene are LNHDA and SQIVND (reference sequence). This sample is part of a study of OX40 agonist ivuxolimab in advanced cancers. Notes on the study in general: Among expanded peripheral T cells, antigen specificity went undetermined. Both blood CD4+ and CD8+ T cells showed clonal growth by week 6 at 0.1 to 3.0 mg/kg.

Profiling relied on immunoSEQ multiplex PCR, and the TCRdb table lists in-frame clones only, not all of them. The data contain about 35,000 clones, about nine tenths of them seen just once; the ten biggest clones take up around a third. This chain links TRBV19 with TRBJ2-7, with D perhaps matching TRBD1 (5 bases). The clonotype originates from an adult with an advanced solid tumor such as melanoma, head and neck, liver or kidney cancer. Sequencing was performed on CD4+ or CD8+ T cells sorted from blood, taken in a trial of the OX40 agonist ivuxolimab. CDR3 region: CASNKGRGEQYF. The CDR3 nucleotides are TGTGCCAGTAATAAGGGTAGGGGCGAGCAGTACTTC.